These 2 T cell receptor beta chains share one sample of origin, sequenced in a study of identical twins (dated by TCRdb to 2015 to 2016). Library prep was done by 5' RACE. These reads were obtained on an Illumina HiSeq 2000. TCRdb reworked the public reads: Q25 trimming with fastp, MiXCR clone assembly, productive beta chains retained. All rows with the same CDR3 protein become a single entry with the most common DNA and genes. Across this sample there are around 510,000 distinct CDR3 sequences, with more than 13% seen only once. Of the sample, around 0.98% falls within the top ten clones. These sequences were also reported in another study, on yellow fever vaccine responses in identical twins.

Sequencing was performed on CD4+ T cells sorted from blood. The receptors originated from a woman in her late teens or twenties in good health.

The V and J genes are TRBV28 and TRBJ2-2; a weak D match, TRBD1 (5 bases). Per the germline V gene, CDR1 is MDHEN and CDR2 is SYDVKM. V was pared by 7 bases and J by 1 base, with 10 bases between. There are 14 residues in the CDR3. The CDR3 sequence: CASKGQGNTGELFF. CDR3 DNA: TGTGCCAGCAAAGGGCAGGGGAACACCGGGGAGCTGTTTTTT. The variable domain in full, completed from reference TRBV28 and TRBJ2-2, reads DVKVTQSSRYLVKRTGEKVFLECVQDMDHENMFWYRQDPGLGLRLIYFSYDVKMKEKGDIPEGYSVSREKKERFSLILESASTNQTSMYLCASKGQGNTGELFFGEGSRLTVL.

This clonotype was seen more than once but under ten times. The CDR3, as DNA: TGCAGTGCTAGACAGACAGGGGGACGGGAGCTGTTTTTT. It is translated as CSARQTGGRELFF. The rearrangement uses TRBV20-1 and TRBJ2-2; 9 bases are a match to TRBD1. The CDR3 runs to 13 residues. CDR1 DFQATT and CDR2 SNEGSKA come from the germline V gene (reference sequence). J was trimmed by 9 bases and V by 2 bases; bases with no gene match: 4.